The present TCR beta chain was sequenced within a study of blood T cell repertoires in COVID-19 (TCRdb year 2020). General notes on the study: Samples from collaborators originated in the United States, Italy and Spain and spanned both the acute and convalescent phases of COVID-19. Samples came from the ongoing ImmuneRACE study (first 160 participants) plus 1,254 subjects from 6 global collaborators. A freely available public database, intended as a resource for researchers studying the immune response to SARS-CoV-2, is where the repertoires were released. The prospective study material was composed of cDNA or gDNA derived from T cells, B-cell-depleted T cells, or PBMCs. The dataset comprised deeply sampled blood TCRbeta repertoires from subjects exposed to, actively infected with, or recovered from COVID-19. Sample metadata almost always included a de-identified subject ID, COVID-19 status, age in years and sex. HLA class I and class II types, where available, came from metadata supplied by the sample provider rather than from assay-based typing.

Cut back by 1 base and 5 bases, the V and J ends lie 12 bases apart. The CDR3 goes from the cysteine to the phenylalanine over 15 residues. Solely the CDR3 DNA is kept, with 45 bases framed from the first base. CDR1 and CDR2, looked up from the germline V gene, are SGHAT and FQNNGV. The collaborating institutions used their own protocols to collect whole blood in K2EDTA tubes. For TCRbeta analysis, collaborators shipped samples as frozen whole blood, isolated PBMCs, or DNA extracted from either of those sample types. The immunoSEQ Assay, a bias-controlled multiplex PCR, was used to amplify TCRbeta CDR3 regions from genomic DNA. The authors' pipeline ran thus. Within the assay, amplification of reference gene primers was used to estimate how many nucleated cells each sample contained. Sequence reads were collapsed and filtered to measure the absolute abundance of every unique TCRbeta CDR3 rearrangement. For each sample, productive Simpson clonality was calculated by taking the square root of Simpson's diversity index across productive rearrangements. The source is immuneACCESS, and TCRdb retained only in-frame sequences with V and J called. Part of the clones is not carried over; for the studies checked, unresolved V genes explain less than half of this, and the remainder is unexplained. D and trimming come from the DNA, and the V and J calls and clone size come from that table. The sample yields about 120,000 clones; over 65% were counted once. The biggest ten clones account for roughly 6% of the sample.

Comment on this clone: The specificity of this receptor is unknown. No clone much larger than this one lies a single base away; base qualities are absent.

The paper as a whole reports these results and caveats: The quantity of clinical and demographic metadata differed by source and by participant and was supplied without curation.

The sequence was collected from a man aged 70-80 years with acute or convalescent COVID-19. Recombination linked TRBV11-2 to TRBJ1-5, with no confidently assigned D gene. Material: peripheral blood. The CDR3 protein is CASSLGIRGYQPQHF. Read as DNA, the sequence is TGTGCCAGCAGCTTAGGTATCCGAGGGTATCAGCCCCAGCATTTT.